One sample yielded the 26 T cell receptor beta chains listed below, sequenced in a study of blood T cell repertoires in COVID-19. TCRdb's copy holds only in-frame clones and misses some; the assay was immunoSEQ multiplex PCR. The sample includes approximately 240,000 clones, approximately 86% seen only once; the top ten take roughly 1.3%. Sequences were obtained from peripheral blood. The receptor set was obtained from a woman aged 25-40 years with COVID-19, enrolled during active disease.

This sequence joins TRBV14 and TRBJ2-7, with a tentative D call TRBD2 (6 bases). V lost 0 bases and J 5 bases, leaving 17 bases between the germline ends. CDR3 length equals 16 residues. Germline values: CDR1 SGHDN, CDR2 FVKESK. CDR3 nucleotide sequence: TGTGCCAGCAGCCAAGAAAGGTGGGACTGGGACCACGAGCAGTACTTC. Its translation: CASSQERWDWDHEQYF.

In this sample, this clone turned up once. The chain uses TRBV7-2 and TRBJ1-2; a possible D gene is TRBD1 (6 bases). This CDR3 comprises 15 residues. Germline CDR1 reads SGHTA; CDR2 reads FQGNSA. V was cut by 5 bases and J by 0 bases, with 13 bases left in between. The chain's CDR3 is CASSLVQGSNYGYTF. In DNA form, the CDR3 reads TGTGCCAGCAGCCTGGTACAGGGATCTAACTATGGCTACACCTTC.

The chain uses TRBV30 and TRBJ1-2; 8 bases are shared with TRBD1. This CDR3 region has 13 residues. The V gene's germline CDR1 is GTSNPN and CDR2 SVGIG (reference sequence). J was trimmed by 4 bases and V by 3 bases; bases with no gene match: 4. CDR3 sequence (DNA): TGTGCCTGGAGGCCAGACAGGGGCTATGGCTACACCTTC. It is translated as CAWRPDRGYGYTF.

The V and J genes are TRBV6-6 and TRBJ2-7, with D maybe TRBD2 (7 bases). Trimming cost V 11 bases and J 3 bases, with 17 bases left between them. CDR1 is MNHNY, CDR2 SVGAGI, per germline (reference sequence). This CDR3 contains 13 residues. The CDR3 spells CAGPRRGRYEQYF. The CDR3 nucleotides read TGTGCCGGTCCACGGCGGGGGCGCTACGAGCAGTACTTC.

The rearrangement links TRBV3-1 (or the pseudogene TRBV3-2) to TRBJ1-1, with D unclear. V lost 0 bases and J lost 6, with 8 bases in between. Per the germline V gene, CDR1 is LGHDT and CDR2 is YNNKEL (reference sequence). This CDR3 contains 13 residues. This chain's CDR3 is CASSQDRGAEAFF. Written as DNA, the CDR3 is TGTGCCAGCAGCCAAGATCGAGGAGCTGAAGCTTTCTTT.

V gene TRBV10-3 combines with J gene TRBJ1-5, with D hard to call. Looked up from germline, CDR1 is ENHRY and CDR2 is SYGVKD. With 8 bases removed from V and 7 bases from J, the gap between germline ends came to 3 bases. CDR3 length: 9 amino acids. The CDR3: CAIGQPQHF. The CDR3 coding sequence is TGTGCCATCGGCCAGCCCCAGCATTTT.

The chain has TRBV27 and TRBJ1-5, with D tentatively TRBD1 (5 bases). Trimming shortened V by 9 bases and J by 2 bases, and 20 bases separated the two germline ends. The CDR3 has 16 residues. Per germline, CDR1 MNHEY and CDR2 SMNVEV (reference sequence). CDR3: CASRLGVGDGNQPQHF. The CDR3 DNA is TGTGCCAGTAGGCTAGGGGTGGGCGACGGCAATCAGCCCCAGCATTTT.

V and J are TRBV20-1 and TRBJ1-1; possibly TRBD1 for D (5 bases). Trimming took off 6 bases at V and 5 bases at J, with 16 bases between the two ends. Per the germline V gene, CDR1 is DFQATT and CDR2 is SNEGSKA (reference sequence). The CDR3 is 13 residues long. The CDR3 protein is CSASQGRKTEAFF. The CDR3 nucleotides read TGCAGTGCCAGTCAGGGCAGGAAGACTGAAGCTTTCTTT.

The chain couples TRBV15 to TRBJ1-5, with D tentatively TRBD1 (5 bases). The CDR3 totals 17 residues. The germline V gene encodes CDR1 LNHNV and CDR2 YYDKDF (reference sequence). The V end was cut by 0 bases, the J end by 0 bases, with 12 bases between. The CDR3 nucleotides read TGTGCCACCAGCAGAGATTCGTCAGGGATTAGCAATCAGCCCCAGCATTTT. Its translation: CATSRDSSGISNQPQHF.

The chain has TRBV6-1 and TRBJ2-1; TRBD1 matches 9 bases. CDR3 length equals 16 residues. The J segment lost 7 bases and the V segment lost 3 bases, leaving 10 bases of the junction unmatched. CDR1 is MNHNS, CDR2 SASEGT, per germline. The CDR3 protein is CASSEHRDRVANEQFF. In nucleotides, the CDR3 is TGTGCCAGCAGTGAGCACCGGGACAGGGTCGCGAATGAGCAGTTCTTC.

In this sample, this clone turned up a few times. The V and J genes are TRBV15 and TRBJ2-5; 11 bases are shared with TRBD2. Germline CDR1 is LNHNV and CDR2 is YYDKDF (reference sequence). Trimming at V came to 2 bases and at J to 1 base, leaving 6 bases not matched to a gene. This CDR3 spans 17 amino acids. This CDR3 is CATSRYGTSGIQETQYF. CDR3 nucleotide sequence: TGTGCCACCAGCAGATACGGGACTAGCGGAATCCAAGAGACCCAGTACTTC.

The chain combines TRBV7-8 with TRBJ2-7; D perhaps matches TRBD2 (6 bases). CDR3 size: 16 residues. Per germline, CDR1 SGHVS and CDR2 FQNEAQ. Trimming removed 5 bases at V and 2 bases at J, with 19 bases between. CDR3 coding DNA: TGTGCCAGCAGCACCCCATCGGTGGGGGGAGCCTACGAGCAGTACTTC. Protein sequence: CASSTPSVGGAYEQYF.

This rearrangement joins TRBV6-2 or TRBV6-3 to TRBJ2-7, with TRBD2 matching 9 bases. The CDR3 is 15 amino acids. Unmatched junction bases numbered 9, after V lost 6 bases and J lost 3 bases. Germline CDR1 and CDR2: MNHEY and SVGEGT. The CDR3 DNA follows: TGTGCCAGCAGCGACCGACTAGCGGCGCACTACGAGCAGTACTTC. Protein sequence: CASSDRLAAHYEQYF.

This rearrangement joins TRBV5-1 to TRBJ2-7, with D possibly being TRBD2 (6 bases). The V end lost 0 bases, the J end lost 3 bases, and 13 bases lay between the germline ends. Per the germline V gene, CDR1 is SGHRS and CDR2 is YFSETQ. This CDR3 comprises 15 residues. The CDR3 coding sequence is TGCGCCAGCAGCTTGGTAGGCGGGACGCTCTACGAGCAGTACTTC. Amino acids: CASSLVGGTLYEQYF.

The gene calls are TRBV13 and TRBJ1-4; D gene unclear. The germline gives CDR1 PRHDT, CDR2 FYEKMQ (reference sequence). The CDR3 covers 15 residues. Trimming left V 0 bases short and J 7 bases short, with 12 bases between. The CDR3 DNA reads TGTGCCAGCAGCTTAGGTGACAAGGGAGGTGAAAAACTGTTTTTT. This translates into CASSLGDKGGEKLFF. Complete variable domain (other parts from reference TRBV13 and TRBJ1-4): AAGVIQSPRHLIKEKRETATLKCYPIPRHDTVYWYQQGPGQDPQFLISFYEKMQSDKGSIPDRFSAQQFSDYHSELNMSSLELGDSALYFCASSLGDKGGEKLFFGSGTQLSVL.

The chain joins TRBV12-5 to TRBJ2-1, with TRBD2 identical over 8 bases. V was clipped by 1 base and J by 7 bases; unmatched bases: 6. This CDR3 has 15 amino acids. The germline CDR1 and CDR2 sequences are LGHNT and FRNRAP. CDR3 DNA sequence: TGTGCTAGTGGTTTGGCTACGGGGGGGCCAAATGAGCAGTTCTTC. As protein: CASGLATGGPNEQFF.

The chain recombines TRBV30 with TRBJ1-5, with 9 bases matching TRBD1. In germline, CDR1 is GTSNPN, CDR2 SVGIG (reference sequence). This CDR3 region has 19 residues. V shed 0 bases, J shed 2 bases, and the junction held 14 bases outside the gene matches. CDR3 sequence (DNA): TGTGCCTGGAGTGTACTGAGTGTTGGGGGACAGGGCGGCAATCAGCCCCAGCATTTT. Protein sequence: CAWSVLSVGGQGGNQPQHF.

The rearrangement links TRBV24-1 to TRBJ2-3; D is perhaps TRBD1 (6 bases). CDR1 KGHDR and CDR2 SFDVKD come from the germline V gene. This CDR3 region has 14 residues. Trimming stripped 2 bases from V and 6 bases from J, with 11 bases between. Here the CDR3 reads CATSDSLQGDTQYF. The CDR3 DNA reads TGTGCCACCAGTGATTCGTTACAGGGCGATACGCAGTATTTT.

The V and J genes are TRBV5-1 and TRBJ2-1; TRBD2 agrees at 14 bases. The CDR3 runs 16 residues. Germline assignment: CDR1 SGHRS and CDR2 YFSETQ. The V gene end was trimmed by 4 bases and the J gene end by 9 bases; junction bases not matched to a gene: 9. The CDR3 reads CASSTGLAGGGTEQFF. For the CDR3, the DNA is TGCGCCAGCAGCACCGGACTAGCGGGAGGAGGGACTGAGCAGTTCTTC.

There are a few counts of this clone. This chain links TRBV6-2 or TRBV6-3 with TRBJ1-2, with D possibly TRBD1 on 6 matching bases. The CDR3 has 14 amino acids. In germline, CDR1 is MNHEY, CDR2 SVGEGT. V dropped 5 bases and J dropped 2 bases, with 12 bases sitting between them. The CDR3 protein is CASSLRDTNYGYTF. The CDR3 DNA is TGTGCCAGCAGTCTCCGGGACACAAACTATGGCTACACCTTC.

This chain joins TRBV19 and TRBJ1-1; tentative D call: TRBD1 (6 bases). Trimming took 7 bases from V and 7 from J, leaving 13 bases between them. The V gene's germline CDR1 is LNHDA and CDR2 SQIVND (reference sequence). The CDR3 totals 12 residues. CDR3: CASTLDSREAFF. CDR3 nucleotide sequence: TGTGCCAGTACCTTGGACAGCCGTGAAGCTTTCTTT.

The V call is TRBV11-3, the J call TRBJ2-1; 8 positions agree with TRBD1. The V gene's germline CDR1 is SGHNT and CDR2 YENEEA. V shed 4 bases and J 3 bases; nucleotides not matched to a gene: 8. CDR3 length equals 16 residues. As DNA, the CDR3 is TGTGCCAGCAGCTCCTGGACAGGGAAGAACTACAATGAGCAGTTCTTC. Its translation: CASSSWTGKNYNEQFF.

This sequence joins TRBV27 and TRBJ2-2; 7 bases agree with TRBD2. The length of the CDR3 is 15 residues. Germline V gives CDR1 MNHEY, CDR2 SMNVEV (reference sequence). After removal of 6 bases from V and 1 base from J, the junction contained 5 bases not matched to a gene. DNA of the CDR3: TGTGCCAGCAGGAAAAGCGGGATGAACACCGGGGAGCTGTTTTTT. This encodes CASRKSGMNTGELFF.

This chain links TRBV27 with TRBJ1-2; 7 nucleotides agree with TRBD1. The CDR3 runs to 13 residues. CDR1 and CDR2 (germline): MNHEY, SMNVEV (reference sequence). With V trimmed by 5 bases and J by 4 bases, 4 bases remained unmatched. CDR3: CASSPDRVYGYTF. CDR3 coding DNA: TGTGCCAGCAGTCCAGACAGGGTCTATGGCTACACCTTC.

The chain has TRBV12-5 and TRBJ2-1; D might be TRBD1 (6 bases). Deletions cut 2 bases from V and 6 bases from J, with 11 bases between. This CDR3 has 14 residues. Germline-derived CDR1 and CDR2 are LGHNT and FRNRAP. CDR3 nucleotides: TGTGCTAGTGGTTTGTTAGGCAGGGGCAATGAGCAGTTCTTC. It is translated as CASGLLGRGNEQFF.

The V call is TRBV6-4, the J call TRBJ2-3, with D tentatively TRBD2 (7 bases). From germline, CDR1 is MRHNA and CDR2 SNTAGT. Between the trimmed V and J ends, which lost 0 bases and 6 bases, there was a span of 13 bases. The CDR3 is 15 residues long. The CDR3 DNA sequence: TGTGCCAGCAGTGACTCTCGGGGGGCAAGGGATACGCAGTATTTT. Encoded protein: CASSDSRGARDTQYF.